A selection of T cell receptor beta chains follows, all from one sample in a study of blood T cell repertoires in COVID-19. Sequenced by immunoSEQ multiplex PCR; TCRdb stores in-frame clones only, minus some. This table holds just under 95,000 clones, roughly 80% found once. The sequenced sample was peripheral blood. These receptors were obtained from a human donor in a cohort sampled during active COVID-19. Both conserved end residues are part of each CDR3. A D gene is named only where the DNA matches it firmly. Size tells how often a clone was seen (once, few, many) or the class of an expanded clone, and some rows leave it out.

d_call	v_call	clone_size	j_call	cdr3_nt	cdr3_aa
NA	TRBV3-1/TRBV3-2	NA	TRBJ2-6	TGTGCCAGTGAAGGAGGTTCTGGGGCCAACGTCCTGACTTTC	CASEGGSGANVLTF
TRBD1	TRBV5-6	NA	TRBJ2-7	TGTGCCAGCAGCCAGACCGGGACAGGGGGCTACGAGCAGTACTTC	CASSQTGTGGYEQYF
NA	TRBV14	NA	TRBJ2-7	TGTGCCAGCAGCCAAGAACTAATGGCGTACGAGCAGTACTTC	CASSQELMAYEQYF
NA	TRBV19	few	TRBJ1-1	TGTGCCAGTAGTATCAGGTCTGGGGGCGTGGACACTGAAGCTTTCTTT	CASSIRSGGVDTEAFF
NA	TRBV30	NA	TRBJ1-3	TGTGCCTGGAGGGGGGGGGCGGACTCTGGAAACACCATATATTTT	CAWRGGADSGNTIYF
NA	TRBV27	NA	TRBJ1-2	TGTGCCAGCAGTTTACGGGTTTATCCAGGGGAAGACTATGGCTACACCTTC	CASSLRVYPGEDYGYTF
TRBD2	TRBV30	NA	TRBJ2-2	TGTGCCTGGAGTAAAGCGGGAGGGGGGGAGCTGTTTTTT	CAWSKAGGGELFF
NA	TRBV15	NA	TRBJ2-1	TGTGCCACCAGCAGAGGAAAGGAGGGCCCCCGGGGGAATGAGCAGTTCTTC	CATSRGKEGPRGNEQFF
TRBD1	TRBV3-1/TRBV3-2	NA	TRBJ1-2	TGTGCCAGCAGCCAGGGACAGGGCTATGGCTACACCTTC	CASSQGQGYGYTF
TRBD2	TRBV28	NA	TRBJ2-1	TGTGCCAGCATCCCCAGCGGGAGAGGTATCAATGAGCAGTTCTTC	CASIPSGRGINEQFF
NA	TRBV7-2	NA	TRBJ2-6	TGTGCCAGCGCGGGGGCCAACGTCCTGACTTTC	CASAGANVLTF